The 32 T cell receptor beta chains below come from one sample, sequenced in a study of cytomegalovirus exposure and HLA in healthy donors. The PCR ran on 60 Vbeta and 13 Jbeta primers. The protocol was immunoSEQ multiplex PCR, while the TCRdb copy is restricted to in-frame clones and leaves out a portion. The repertoire consists of 90,000 to 130,000 clones, with around four fifths occurring once and the leading ten covering less than 3%. Sample: PBMCs. The receptors were sampled from a woman aged 60-70 years in good health and CMV-seropositive.

The count of this clone is one. The rearrangement uses TRBV27 and TRBJ2-1; TRBD1 might be the D (6 bases). The length of the CDR3 is 15 residues. The ends were cut back, 8 bases at V and 0 bases at J, with 14 bases in the middle. Per the germline V gene, CDR1 is MNHEY and CDR2 is SMNVEV (reference sequence). In nucleotides, the CDR3 is TGTGCCAGCCGGGACAAACACCCCTCCTACAATGAGCAGTTCTTC. It yields the protein CASRDKHPSYNEQFF.

This chain uses TRBV7-9 with TRBJ2-3; D is perhaps TRBD1 (6 bases). The CDR3 is 16 residues long. The V end lost 8 bases, the J end lost 4 bases, and 22 bases lay between the germline ends. Looked up from germline, CDR1 is SEHNR and CDR2 is FQNEAQ (reference sequence). The chain's CDR3 is CASQLSRDEGADTQYF. DNA for the CDR3: TGTGCCAGCCAACTAAGTCGGGATGAGGGGGCAGATACGCAGTATTTT.

The chain combines TRBV7-9 with TRBJ1-1, with D possibly matching TRBD1 (6 bases). The germline V gene has CDR1 SEHNR and CDR2 FQNEAQ (reference sequence). The CDR3 loop spans 14 amino acids. V was shortened by 8 bases and J by 0 bases, with 13 bases between the two germline ends. The CDR3 is CASFFAGVNTEAFF. CDR3 coding DNA: TGTGCCAGCTTTTTTGCAGGGGTGAACACTGAAGCTTTCTTT.

Worth noting for this clone: One junction end disagrees with the germline gene, perhaps due to a read error. The chain uses TRBV7-9 and TRBJ1-2, with 8 bases identical to TRBD1. In germline, CDR1 is SEHNR, CDR2 FQNEAQ (reference sequence). The CDR3 is made up of 13 amino acids. CDR3 sequence: CSSSETGEGGYTF. As DNA, the CDR3 is TGTTCCAGCAGCGAGACAGGGGAGGGTGGCTACACCTTC.

The V gene is TRBV5-4, the J gene TRBJ1-1; D possibly corresponds to TRBD1 (5 bases). The CDR3 loop spans 15 amino acids. V was pared by 0 bases and J by 2 bases, with 11 bases between. Germline V gives CDR1 SGHNT, CDR2 YYREEE (reference sequence). The CDR3 DNA is TGTGCCAGCAGCTTGGTAGGGGAACGAAACACTGAAGCTTTCTTT. This sequence encodes CASSLVGERNTEAFF.

The CDR3 coding sequence is TGTGCCAGCAGCTTTAGGACAGGGGGAGACTATGGCTACACCTTC. Its protein is CASSFRTGGDYGYTF. This chain joins TRBV11-2 and TRBJ1-2, with TRBD1 matching over 10 bases. Per germline, CDR1 SGHAT and CDR2 FQNNGV. Trimming removed 3 bases from V and 3 bases from J; junction bases left unmatched: 4. The CDR3 runs to 15 residues.

The chain couples TRBV7-8 to TRBJ2-3; TRBD2 matches at 9 bases. V was pared by 5 bases and J by 5 bases, with 8 bases of the junction left unmatched. Germline V gives CDR1 SGHVS, CDR2 FQNEAQ. There are 15 residues in the CDR3. The CDR3 protein is CASSVSGRGVDTQYF. CDR3 DNA: TGTGCCAGCAGCGTTAGCGGGAGAGGGGTAGATACGCAGTATTTT.

The gene calls are TRBV7-2 and TRBJ1-1; D call uncertain. This CDR3 comprises 15 residues. CDR1 and CDR2 from the germline V gene are SGHTA and FQGNSA. Trimming took 5 bases from V and 6 from J, leaving 19 bases between them. CDR3 DNA sequence: TGTGCCAGCAGCCCCTGGGGAGTTAATTTCGCTGAAGCTTTCTTT. This sequence encodes CASSPWGVNFAEAFF.

The chain employs TRBV5-1 and TRBJ1-2; D is perhaps TRBD1 (6 bases). The germline CDR1 and CDR2 sequences are SGHRS and YFSETQ. The CDR3 is 15 residues long. Trimming cost V 4 bases and J 0 bases, with 13 bases left between them. The CDR3 reads CASSDTGTPNYGYTF. CDR3 nucleotides: TGCGCCAGCAGCGACACAGGGACCCCTAACTATGGCTACACCTTC.

As regards this clone: One end of the junction is discordant with germline, which a read error may explain. The same CDR3 can be traced to other DNA sequences in this sample. This rearrangement joins TRBV5-1 to TRBJ2-2; D ambiguous. Germline-derived CDR1 and CDR2 are SGHRS and YFSETQ. The CDR3 sequence is 15 residues long. The CDR3 nucleotides are TGCGCCAGCAGTTTGGATGACTCCTTCACCGGGGAGCTGTTTTTT. This gives the protein CASSLDDSFTGELFF.

The J gene is TRBJ2-7, the V gene TRBV5-3; no firm D call. TRBV5-3 is an ORF for which the function is uncertain. This CDR3 has 11 amino acids. V shed 6 bases and J shed 4 bases, with 8 bases lying between them. The CDR3 DNA reads as TGTGCCAGAAATTTAAATTACGAGCAGTACTTC. It translates to CARNLNYEQYF.

The chain couples TRBV9 to TRBJ2-3; D is ambiguous. V was clipped by 3 bases and J by 4 bases, with 12 bases between them. The CDR3 loop spans 14 amino acids. CDR1 is SGDLS, CDR2 YYNGEE, per germline. This CDR3 is CASSGARRPDTQYF. CDR3 nucleotides: TGTGCCAGCAGCGGTGCCCGCAGGCCAGATACGCAGTATTTT.

This chain connects TRBV6-6 to TRBJ2-7; unclear D gene. The CDR3 extends over 12 amino acids. Trimming took off 6 bases at V and 3 bases at J, with 9 bases between the two ends. CDR1 is MNHNY and CDR2 is SVGAGI in the germline V gene (reference sequence). In DNA form, the CDR3 reads TGTGCCAGCAGCATAGAGGTCTACGAGCAGTACTTC. It is translated as CASSIEVYEQYF.

The count of this clone is one. This rearrangement joins TRBV28 to TRBJ2-5, with 7 bases that match TRBD1. This CDR3 spans 16 amino acids. The trim removed 5 bases at V and 7 bases at J, leaving 16 bases unmatched. In germline, CDR1 is MDHEN, CDR2 SYDVKM. This CDR3 reads CASSGHRGSGGLTQYF. The CDR3 region has the DNA TGTGCCAGCAGTGGCCACAGGGGAAGCGGTGGTTTGACCCAGTACTTC.

The V call is TRBV6-1, the J call TRBJ2-7, with TRBD1 identical over 11 bases. This CDR3 region has 15 residues. CDR1 MNHNS and CDR2 SASEGT come from the germline V gene. The junction had 8 bases not matched to a gene; V was cut back by 5 bases and J by 5 bases. CDR3 in amino acids: CASSSGTGGKDEQYF. The CDR3 coding sequence is TGTGCCAGCAGTTCCGGGACAGGGGGTAAGGACGAGCAGTACTTC.

The chain joins TRBV19 to TRBJ2-1, with 13 bases fitting TRBD2. Germline CDR1 and CDR2: LNHDA and SQIVND (reference sequence). The CDR3 spans 15 residues. The V and J ends lost 2 bases and 8 bases, in that order; junction bases with no gene match: 3. CDR3: CASSIRGLAGHEQFF. The DNA for the CDR3 is TGTGCCAGTAGTATAAGGGGACTAGCGGGACATGAGCAGTTCTTC.

This clone was seen ten or more times. The gene calls are TRBV1 and TRBJ2-3; the table gives TRBD2 as D, unverified against the DNA. TRBV1 is annotated as a pseudogene. This CDR3 region has 15 residues. CDR3 sequence reads: CTSNGTSGSPDTQYF. Written as DNA, the CDR3 is TGCACCAGCAACGGGACTAGCGGGAGTCCAGATACGCAGTATTTT.

The V and J genes are TRBV5-1 and TRBJ2-1; TRBD1 is a possible D gene (7 bases). Trimming took off 0 bases at V and 1 base at J, with 11 bases between the two ends. CDR3 length: 16 amino acids. Germline CDR1 SGHRS, CDR2 YFSETQ. CDR3 amino acids: CASSLDAGGSYNEQFF. CDR3 nucleotide sequence: TGCGCCAGCAGCTTGGACGCAGGGGGGTCCTACAATGAGCAGTTCTTC.

This chain joins TRBV2 and TRBJ2-1; 9 bases are shared with TRBD2. Per the germline V gene, CDR1 is SNHLY and CDR2 is FYNNEI. After removal of 8 bases from V and 15 bases from J, the junction contained 14 bases not matched to a gene. CDR3 length: 13 amino acids. CDR3 nucleotides: TGTGCCAGCCGCCCTAGGCGGGAGGGCGGACCGTTCTTC. Protein product: CASRPRREGGPFF.

As to this clone: At one end, the junction sequence differs from germline, possibly due to a read error. V usage is TRBV7-9 and J usage is TRBJ1-3; D is perhaps TRBD1 (5 bases). Germline V gene sequence: CDR1 SEHNR, CDR2 FQNEAQ (reference sequence). The CDR3 extends over 12 amino acids. The CDR3 spells CSRQSSGNTIYF. In DNA form, the CDR3 reads TGTTCCAGACAGAGCTCTGGAAACACCATATATTTT.

The genes are TRBV29-1 and TRBJ2-1; weak D call: TRBD2 (6 bases). CDR1 is SQVTM, CDR2 ANQGSEA, per germline. V lost 3 bases to trimming and J lost 3 bases, with 12 bases between them. This CDR3 has 14 amino acids. The CDR3 DNA reads as TGCAGCGTTGATTCCGGGAGAGGCTACAATGAGCAGTTCTTC. Its protein product is CSVDSGRGYNEQFF.

A few counts support this clone. This rearrangement joins TRBV5-1 to TRBJ2-1, with D possibly being TRBD2 (5 bases). Germline V CDR1 and CDR2: SGHRS, YFSETQ. The CDR3 spans 15 residues. V lost 2 bases and J lost 2, with 11 bases in between. The CDR3 loop is CASSFTGNPYNEQFF. The CDR3 DNA follows: TGCGCCAGCAGCTTTACGGGGAATCCCTACAATGAGCAGTTCTTC.

The table lists this clone with a count of one. This rearrangement joins TRBV5-1 to TRBJ2-1; no clear D gene. The ends were cut back, 5 bases at V and 6 bases at J, with 18 bases in the middle. The length of the CDR3 is 15 residues. The germline CDR1 and CDR2 sequences are SGHRS and YFSETQ. The CDR3: CASSLWAGTVNEQFF. The CDR3 region has the DNA TGCGCCAGCAGTCTATGGGCTGGTACAGTCAATGAGCAGTTCTTC.

V and J are TRBV7-3 and TRBJ2-7; 9 nucleotides agree with TRBD1. With V trimmed by 5 bases and J by 2 bases, 4 bases remained unmatched. Per the germline V gene, CDR1 is SGHTA and CDR2 is FQGTGA. The CDR3 covers 14 residues. DNA for the CDR3: TGTGCCAGCAGCACTACAGGGGGCCCCTACGAGCAGTACTTC. Translated: CASSTTGGPYEQYF.

In DNA, the CDR3 is TGCGCCAGCAGCCAAAGGGGCGTACGCGGAACCACCTCGAATTCACCCCTCCACTTT. Protein product: CASSQRGVRGTTSNSPLHF. The genes are TRBV4-1 and TRBJ1-6, with D possibly being TRBD1 (5 bases). Germline CDR1 MGHRA, CDR2 YSYEKL. Deletions cut 2 bases from V and 7 bases from J, with 24 bases between. The CDR3 covers 19 residues.

This sequence joins TRBV2 and TRBJ2-1, with 7 bases matching TRBD1. The CDR3 consists of 14 residues. After removal of 4 bases from V and 2 bases from J, the junction contained 2 bases not matched to a gene. Germline CDR1 reads SNHLY; CDR2 reads FYNNEI. CDR3 loop: CASSGQGPYNEQFF. As DNA, the CDR3 is TGTGCCAGCAGTGGACAGGGCCCCTACAATGAGCAGTTCTTC.

The chain recombines TRBV5-1 with TRBJ2-3; 10 nucleotides line up with TRBD1. V shed 5 bases and J 0 bases; nucleotides not matched to a gene: 0. The CDR3 is 14 amino acids. CDR1 SGHRS and CDR2 YFSETQ come from the germline V gene. Here the CDR3 DNA reads TGCGCCAGCAGGGACAGGGGGAGCACAGATACGCAGTATTTT. Encoded protein: CASRDRGSTDTQYF.

On this clone: At one end the junction does not follow the germline gene, possibly because of a read error. Here the CDR3 reads CASSSPPTSFKADF. In DNA form, the CDR3 reads TGTGCCAGCAGCTCCCCCCCGACTAGTTTCAAAGCAGACTTC. This chain joins TRBV7-9 and TRBJ2-5; possible D gene TRBD2, 6 bases. The CDR3 is made up of 14 amino acids. CDR1 and CDR2 from the germline V gene are SEHNR and FQNEAQ (reference sequence).

The V call is TRBV7-9, the J call TRBJ2-1; the D gene is possibly TRBD1 (5 bases). Deletions cut 5 bases from V and 7 bases from J, with 9 bases between. Germline CDR1 reads SEHNR; CDR2 reads FQNEAQ (reference sequence). This CDR3 contains 12 residues. Here the CDR3 reads CASSPQGNEQFF. As DNA, the CDR3 is TGTGCCAGCAGCCCCCAGGGAAATGAGCAGTTCTTC.

This chain links TRBV11-2 with TRBJ1-2; tentatively, D is TRBD1 (5 bases). Germline-derived CDR1 and CDR2 are SGHAT and FQNNGV. CDR3 length: 15 amino acids. Trimming left V 0 bases short and J 7 bases short, with 15 bases between. CDR3 protein: CASSLDRYRGSGYTF. The CDR3 nucleotides read TGTGCCAGCAGCTTAGATCGATATAGGGGATCTGGCTACACCTTC.

This chain links TRBV6-4 with TRBJ1-2, with D possibly being TRBD1 (5 bases). Germline values: CDR1 MRHNA, CDR2 SNTAGT. Trimming left V 6 bases short and J 4 bases short, with 12 bases between. This CDR3 has 13 amino acids. The CDR3 spells CASSLTAGYGYTF. CDR3 in DNA: TGTGCCAGCAGCCTGACAGCAGGCTATGGCTACACCTTC.

This clone was counted a few times. This chain links TRBV7-9 with TRBJ2-5; possibly TRBD1 for D (6 bases). Per the germline V gene, CDR1 is SEHNR and CDR2 is FQNEAQ (reference sequence). Trimming stripped 3 bases from V and 5 bases from J, with 19 bases between. The CDR3 consists of 16 residues. The CDR3 sequence is CASSLNIRDTTETQYF. The CDR3, as DNA: TGTGCCAGCAGCTTGAATATCCGGGACACGACGGAGACCCAGTACTTC.